This record looks at one TCR beta chain sequence and its context. Its antigen is not identified. The data originate from a study of cytomegalovirus exposure and HLA in healthy donors. Study outcomes and limitations: It was 150 to 200 TCR beta chains that were listed as cytomegalovirus-associated. Looking again later, the authors saw that most CMV-associated TCR beta chains seemed HLA-restricted.

The CDR3 sequence is 13 residues long. CDR1 and CDR2 (germline): SGDLS, YYNGEE. V gave up 0 bases and J gave up 4 bases, with 8 bases separating them. This PCR relied on a set of 60 Vbeta primers and 13 Jbeta primers. The protocol was immunoSEQ multiplex PCR, while the TCRdb copy is restricted to in-frame clones and leaves out a portion. The repertoire holds 160,000 or so clones, 80% seen once, with 1.3% in the top ten. The V gene is TRBV9, the J gene TRBJ2-7, with a possible D match to TRBD2 (5 bases). The sequence was obtained from a woman between 50 and 59 years old in good health and CMV-seronegative. The material sequenced was PBMCs. Written as DNA, the CDR3 is TGTGCCAGCAGCGTAGTTTCGGGATACGAGCAGTACTTC. Its translation is CASSVVSGYEQYF.